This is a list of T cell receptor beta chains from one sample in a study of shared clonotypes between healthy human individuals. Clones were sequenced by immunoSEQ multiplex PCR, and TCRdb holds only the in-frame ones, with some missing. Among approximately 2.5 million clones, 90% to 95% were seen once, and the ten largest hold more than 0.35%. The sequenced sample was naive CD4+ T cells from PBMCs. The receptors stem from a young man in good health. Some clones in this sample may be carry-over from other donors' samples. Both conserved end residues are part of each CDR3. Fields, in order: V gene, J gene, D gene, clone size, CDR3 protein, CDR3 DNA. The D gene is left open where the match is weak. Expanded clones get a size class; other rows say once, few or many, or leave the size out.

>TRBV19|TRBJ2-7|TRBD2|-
CASSLAGAAYEQYF
TGTGCCAGTAGTCTAGCGGGAGCTGCCTACGAGCAGTACTTC
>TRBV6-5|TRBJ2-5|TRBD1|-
CASSGTTGSMTTQYF
TGTGCCAGCAGTGGAACGACAGGGTCTATGACGACCCAGTACTTC
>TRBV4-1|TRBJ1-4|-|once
CASSHTTPGGRLEKLFF
TGCGCCAGCAGCCATACCACCCCGGGGGGACGGCTTGAAAAACTGTTTTTT
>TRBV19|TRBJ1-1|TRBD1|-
CASSRGQRSTEAFF
TGTGCCAGTAGTAGGGGACAGCGATCCACTGAAGCTTTCTTT
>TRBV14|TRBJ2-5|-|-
CASSLNVIQETQYF
TGTGCCAGCAGCCTCAATGTAATTCAAGAGACCCAGTACTTC
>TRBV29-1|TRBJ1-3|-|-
CSVSGLGSGNTIYF
TGCAGCGTCTCGGGCCTCGGGTCTGGAAACACCATATATTTT
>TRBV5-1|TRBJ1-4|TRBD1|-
CASSLDSSGQGGEKLFF
TGCGCCAGCAGCTTGGACAGCTCCGGACAGGGGGGTGAAAAACTGTTTTTT
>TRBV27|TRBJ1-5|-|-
CASSSERNQPQHF
TGTGCCAGCAGTAGCGAGCGCAATCAGCCCCAGCATTTT
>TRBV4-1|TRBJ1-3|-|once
CASSQPSAHSGNTIYF
TGCGCCAGCAGCCAACCCAGCGCACACTCTGGAAACACCATATATTTT
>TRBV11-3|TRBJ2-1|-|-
CASSSRAGVAYNEQFF
TGTGCCAGCAGCTCCCGAGCGGGTGTCGCCTACAATGAGCAGTTCTTC
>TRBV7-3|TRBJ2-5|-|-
CASSYRKAETQYF
TGTGCCAGCAGCTATAGAAAGGCGGAGACCCAGTACTTC
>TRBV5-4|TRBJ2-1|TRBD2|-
CASSWGLAGSDMFF
TGTGCCAGCAGCTGGGGGCTAGCGGGCTCCGATATGTTCTTC
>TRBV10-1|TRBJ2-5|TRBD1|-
CASSVGQGVGETQYF
TGCGCCAGCAGCGTGGGACAGGGAGTAGGGGAGACCCAGTACTTC
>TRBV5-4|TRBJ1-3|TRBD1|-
CASSARSGTGGNTIYF
TGTGCCAGCAGCGCGCGTTCCGGGACAGGTGGAAACACCATATATTTT
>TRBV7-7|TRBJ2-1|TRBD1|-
CASSLTGVGEQFF
TGTGCCAGCAGTCTCACAGGGGTCGGTGAGCAGTTCTTC
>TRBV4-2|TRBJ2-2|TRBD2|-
CASSQDTGTSAGELFF
TGTGCCAGCAGCCAAGATACCGGGACTAGCGCCGGGGAGCTGTTTTTT
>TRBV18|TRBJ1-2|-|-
CASSPALPGLNGYTF
TGTGCCAGCTCACCAGCCTTGCCAGGACTGAATGGCTACACCTTC
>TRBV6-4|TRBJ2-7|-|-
CASSAETGPYEQYF
TGTGCCAGCAGTGCGGAGACAGGACCCTACGAGCAGTACTTC
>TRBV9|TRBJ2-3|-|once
CASSEPASTDTQYF
TGTGCCAGCAGTGAGCCGGCTAGCACAGATACGCAGTATTTT
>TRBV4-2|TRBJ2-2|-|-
CASSLGFTGELFF
TGTGCCAGCAGCTTGGGGTTCACCGGGGAGCTGTTTTTT
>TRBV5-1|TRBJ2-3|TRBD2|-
CASSLLASGLPSTDTQYF
TGCGCCAGCAGCTTGCTCGCTAGCGGTCTTCCTAGCACAGATACGCAGTATTTT
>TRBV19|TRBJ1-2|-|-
CASSTGDWRELDGYTF
TGTGCCAGTAGTACGGGGGATTGGAGAGAGTTGGATGGCTACACCTTC
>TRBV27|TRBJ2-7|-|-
CASSTASGWPYEQYF
TGTGCCAGCAGTACAGCCAGCGGATGGCCCTACGAGCAGTACTTC
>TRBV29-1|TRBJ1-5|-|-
CSVGGWGNQPQHF
TGCAGCGTTGGCGGGTGGGGCAATCAGCCCCAGCATTTT
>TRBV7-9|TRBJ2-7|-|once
CASSPKDTTLYEQYF
TGTGCCAGCAGCCCGAAGGACACCACATTATACGAGCAGTACTTC
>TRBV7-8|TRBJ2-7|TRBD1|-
CASSLEQGVSYEQYF
TGTGCCAGCAGCTTAGAGCAGGGGGTCTCCTACGAGCAGTACTTC
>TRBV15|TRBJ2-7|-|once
CATSRDLMVSYEQYF
TGTGCCACCAGCAGAGATCTTATGGTCTCCTACGAGCAGTACTTC
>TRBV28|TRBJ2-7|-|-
CASSRVPGLPGRPYEQYF
TGTGCCAGCAGCCGCGTTCCGGGACTTCCCGGACGACCCTACGAGCAGTACTTC
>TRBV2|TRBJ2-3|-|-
CASSGQGSTDTQYF
TGTGCCAGCAGTGGGCAGGGGAGCACAGATACGCAGTATTTT
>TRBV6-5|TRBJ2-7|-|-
CASSPSGLRGLEQYF
TGTGCCAGCAGTCCTAGCGGGCTCAGGGGGCTCGAGCAGTACTTC
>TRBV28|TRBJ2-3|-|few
CASRSTDTQYF
TGTGCCAGCAGGAGCACAGATACGCAGTATTTT
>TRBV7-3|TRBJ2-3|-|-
CASSLLAGRTDTQYF
TGTGCCAGCAGCTTACTGGCGGGGCGCACAGATACGCAGTATTTT
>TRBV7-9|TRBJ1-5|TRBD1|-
CASSDQGEEPQHF
TGTGCCAGCAGCGACCAGGGGGAAGAGCCCCAGCATTTT
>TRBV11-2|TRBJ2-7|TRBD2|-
CASSATTGLAGLHYF
TGTGCCAGCAGCGCGACCACGGGACTAGCGGGGCTCCATTACTTC
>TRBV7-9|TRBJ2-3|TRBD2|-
CASSYSLAASTDTQYF
TGTGCCAGCAGCTATTCACTAGCGGCCAGCACAGATACGCAGTATTTT
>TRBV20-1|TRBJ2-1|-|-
CSAAKLVGFF
TGCAGTGCCGCGAAACTAGTTGGGTTCTTC